The sequence of this TCR beta chain was determined in a study of blood T cell repertoires in COVID-19. Study background: The United States, Italy and Spain supplied acute and convalescent COVID-19 samples. Sample material is recorded as cDNA or gDNA derived from T cells, B-cell-depleted T cells, or PBMCs.

The CDR3 extends over 13 amino acids. V lost 5 bases, J lost 9 bases, and 9 bases stayed unmatched. Germline V gene sequence: CDR1 LGHDT, CDR2 YNNKEL (reference sequence). Measured with immunoSEQ multiplex PCR; TCRdb has only the in-frame clones, and not every one. In the table there are 200,000 to 250,000 clones, around 86% of which are singletons. The chain combines TRBV3-1 (or the pseudogene TRBV3-2) with TRBJ1-2; 7 nucleotides agree with TRBD1. This TCR was sampled from a man in his sixties with acute or convalescent COVID-19. The source material was peripheral blood. The CDR3 region is CASSSYRGASYTF. In DNA, the CDR3 is TGTGCCAGCAGCTCATACAGGGGAGCCAGCTACACCTTC.